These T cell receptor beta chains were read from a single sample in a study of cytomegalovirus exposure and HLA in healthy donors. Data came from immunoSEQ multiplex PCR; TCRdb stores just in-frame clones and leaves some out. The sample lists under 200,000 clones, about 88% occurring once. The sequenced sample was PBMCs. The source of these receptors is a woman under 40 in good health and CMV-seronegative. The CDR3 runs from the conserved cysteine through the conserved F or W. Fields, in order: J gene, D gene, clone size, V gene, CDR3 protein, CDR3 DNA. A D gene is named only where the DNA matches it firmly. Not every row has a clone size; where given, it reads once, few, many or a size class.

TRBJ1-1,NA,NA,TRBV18,CASSPAANTEAFF,TGTGCCAGCTCACCGGCCGCGAACACTGAAGCTTTCTTT
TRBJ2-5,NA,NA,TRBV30,CAWSIQETQYF,TGTGCCTGGAGCATCCAAGAGACCCAGTACTTC
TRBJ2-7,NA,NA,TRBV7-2,CASSAPPRGTPASYEQYF,TGTGCCAGCAGCGCGCCCCCTCGCGGCACCCCAGCTTCCTACGAGCAGTACTTC
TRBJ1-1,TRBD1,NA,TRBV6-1,CASIRDGTGTEAFF,TGTGCCAGCATTAGAGATGGGACAGGGACTGAAGCTTTCTTT
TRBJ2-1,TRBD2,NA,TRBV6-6,CASSTGLAGGYNEQFF,TGTGCCAGCAGTACCGGACTAGCGGGGGGGTACAATGAGCAGTTCTTC
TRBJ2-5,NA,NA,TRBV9,CASSPNQETQYF,TGTGCCAGCAGCCCCAATCAAGAGACCCAGTACTTC
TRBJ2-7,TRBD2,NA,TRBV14,CASSLTPTSYHEQYF,TGTGCCAGCAGCCTGACGCCGACTAGCTACCACGAGCAGTACTTC
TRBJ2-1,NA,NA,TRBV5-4,CASSSRERADHEQFF,TGTGCCAGCAGCTCTAGGGAGCGGGCAGATCATGAGCAGTTCTTC
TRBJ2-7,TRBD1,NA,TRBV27,CASSLSPRRTGAYEQYF,TGTGCCAGCAGTTTATCCCCACGGCGGACAGGGGCGTACGAGCAGTACTTC
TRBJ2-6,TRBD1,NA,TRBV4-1,CASSQPGQGISGANVLTF,TGCGCCAGCAGCCAACCGGGACAGGGCATCTCTGGGGCCAACGTCCTGACTTTC
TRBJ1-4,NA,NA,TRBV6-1,CASILAQAANEKLFF,TGTGCCAGCATTCTCGCCCAGGCAGCTAATGAAAAACTGTTTTTT
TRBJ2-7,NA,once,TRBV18,CASSPGTSGYEQYF,TGTGCCAGCTCACCAGGGACTTCTGGCTACGAGCAGTACTTC
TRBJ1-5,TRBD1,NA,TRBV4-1,CASSRDRPGNQPQHF,TGCGCCAGCAGCCGGGACAGGCCCGGCAATCAGCCCCAGCATTTT
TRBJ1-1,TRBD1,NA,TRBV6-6,CASSYSDRDTEAFF,TGTGCCAGCAGTTACTCCGACAGGGACACTGAAGCTTTCTTT
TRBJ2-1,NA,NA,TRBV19,CASSTEGSSYNEQFF,TGTGCCAGTAGTACGGAAGGGAGCTCCTACAATGAGCAGTTCTTC
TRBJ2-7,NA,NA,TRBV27,CASSFSTKTVYEQYF,TGTGCCAGCAGTTTTTCTACTAAGACAGTCTACGAGCAGTACTTC
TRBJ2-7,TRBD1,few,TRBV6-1,CASEKDRGLSYEQYF,TGTGCCAGCGAAAAGGACAGGGGGCTCTCCTACGAGCAGTACTTC
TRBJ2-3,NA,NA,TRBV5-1,CASSLERGAITDTQYF,TGCGCCAGCAGCTTGGAGCGCGGGGCCATCACAGATACGCAGTATTTT
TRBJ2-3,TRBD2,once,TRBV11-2,CASSSSGGASADTQYF,TGTGCCAGCAGTTCTAGCGGGGGGGCCTCTGCAGATACGCAGTATTTT
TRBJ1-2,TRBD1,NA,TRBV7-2,CASSLGNLGTGNNYGYTF,TGTGCCAGCAGCTTAGGAAACCTGGGGACAGGAAATAACTATGGCTACACCTTC
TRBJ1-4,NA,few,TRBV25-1,CASSDRQAYNEKLFF,TGTGCCAGCAGTGATCGACAGGCGTATAATGAAAAACTGTTTTTT
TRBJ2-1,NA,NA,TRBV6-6,CASRTQGSYNEQFF,TGTGCCAGCAGGACGCAGGGATCCTACAATGAGCAGTTCTTC
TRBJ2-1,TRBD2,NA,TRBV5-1,CASSLGLADLNEQFF,TGCGCCAGCAGCTTGGGTCTAGCGGACCTCAATGAGCAGTTCTTC
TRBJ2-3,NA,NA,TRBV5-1,CASSVGGSSTDTQYF,TGCGCCAGCAGCGTTGGAGGGTCAAGTACAGATACGCAGTATTTT
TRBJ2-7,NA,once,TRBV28,CASSFVGESEQYF,TGTGCCAGCAGTTTTGTGGGAGAAAGCGAGCAGTACTTC
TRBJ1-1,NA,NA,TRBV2,CASSGQGQTNTEAFF,TGTGCCAGCAGTGGGCAAGGACAGACGAACACTGAAGCTTTCTTT
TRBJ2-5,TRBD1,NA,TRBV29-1,CSVSTGSDGTQYF,TGCAGCGTCTCGACAGGGAGCGACGGGACCCAGTACTTC
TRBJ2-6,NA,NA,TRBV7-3,CASSLTGAGGANVLTF,TGTGCCAGCAGCTTGACTGGGGCAGGAGGGGCCAACGTCCTGACTTTC
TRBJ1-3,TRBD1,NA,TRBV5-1,CASSRGQNSGNTIYF,TGCGCCAGCAGCCGGGGACAGAACTCTGGAAACACCATATATTTT
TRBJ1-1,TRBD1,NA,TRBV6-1,CASRTIWTGKAFF,TGTGCCAGCAGAACAATCTGGACAGGGAAAGCTTTCTTT
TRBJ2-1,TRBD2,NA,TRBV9,CASSDSGGSYNEQFF,TGTGCCAGCAGCGATAGCGGGGGCTCCTACAATGAGCAGTTCTTC
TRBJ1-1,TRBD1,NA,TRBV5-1,CASSFQGGGTEAFF,TGCGCCAGCAGCTTCCAGGGGGGCGGCACTGAAGCTTTCTTT
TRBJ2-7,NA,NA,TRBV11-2,CASSFTGGSGNEQYF,TGTGCCAGCAGCTTTACGGGGGGCTCGGGTAACGAGCAGTACTTC
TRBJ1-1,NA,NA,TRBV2,CASHRRDTLRAFF,TGTGCCAGCCACCGGAGGGATACCCTTAGGGCTTTCTTT
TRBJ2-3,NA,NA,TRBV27,CASSLHGDTQYF,TGTGCCAGCAGTTTACACGGAGATACGCAGTATTTT
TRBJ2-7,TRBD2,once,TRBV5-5,CASSLGGTTIHEQYF,TGTGCCAGCAGCTTGGGGGGGACTACCATCCACGAGCAGTACTTC
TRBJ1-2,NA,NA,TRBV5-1,CASSLQGQGPAAYGYTF,TGCGCCAGCAGCTTACAAGGGCAGGGCCCCGCGGCATATGGCTACACCTTC
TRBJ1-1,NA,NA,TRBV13,CASSLAGGWNTEAFF,TGTGCCAGCAGCTTAGCTGGGGGGTGGAACACTGAAGCTTTCTTT
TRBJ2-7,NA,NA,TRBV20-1,CSGLTSTWQYF,TGCAGTGGGTTGACCTCGACTTGGCAGTACTTC
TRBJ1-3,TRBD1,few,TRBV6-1,CASTGQGGNTIYF,TGTGCCAGCACCGGACAGGGCGGAAACACCATATATTTT
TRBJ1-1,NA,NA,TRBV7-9,CASSSKLTGTVTEAFF,TGTGCCAGCAGCTCAAAACTGACAGGCACAGTGACTGAAGCTTTCTTT
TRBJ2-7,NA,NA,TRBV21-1,CASSGGPIYSYEQYF,TGTGCCAGCTCAGGGGGCCCTATCTACTCCTACGAGCAGTACTTC
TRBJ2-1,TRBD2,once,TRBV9,CASTPLAGGRNEQFF,TGTGCCAGCACCCCACTAGCGGGGGGGCGGAATGAGCAGTTCTTC
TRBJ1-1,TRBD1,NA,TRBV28,CASSSHTGVRTEAFF,TGTGCCAGCAGTTCTCACACAGGGGTCCGGACTGAAGCTTTCTTT
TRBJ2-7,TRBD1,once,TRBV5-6,CASSRQGYEQYF,TGTGCCAGCAGCCGACAGGGCTACGAGCAGTACTTC
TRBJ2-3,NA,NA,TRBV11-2,CASSLDRPSLTDTQYF,TGTGCCAGCAGCTTAGATCGGCCTAGCCTCACAGATACGCAGTATTTT
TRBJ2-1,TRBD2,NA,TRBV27,CASSQRGPTNEQFF,TGTGCCAGCAGCCAGCGGGGGCCGACCAATGAGCAGTTCTTC
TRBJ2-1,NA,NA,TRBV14,CASSQRERVPGNEQFF,TGTGCCAGCAGCCAAAGAGAGCGGGTCCCAGGGAATGAGCAGTTCTTC
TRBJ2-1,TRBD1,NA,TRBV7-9,CASSPSRVGQGAVEQFF,TGTGCCAGCAGCCCCTCTCGAGTAGGACAGGGGGCGGTTGAGCAGTTCTTC
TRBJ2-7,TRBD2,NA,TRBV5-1,CASSFAAGGNEQYF,TGCGCCAGCAGCTTTGCTGCGGGAGGGAACGAGCAGTACTTC
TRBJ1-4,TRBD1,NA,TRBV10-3,CAISESTGGNEKLFF,TGTGCCATCAGTGAGTCAACAGGGGGGAATGAAAAACTGTTTTTT
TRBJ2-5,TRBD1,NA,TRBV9,CASSVGMSGQGRPETQYF,TGTGCCAGCAGCGTAGGTATGAGTGGACAGGGGAGGCCAGAGACCCAGTACTTC
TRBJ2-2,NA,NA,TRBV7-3,CASSLGAHNTGELFF,TGTGCCAGCAGCTTGGGAGCACATAACACCGGGGAGCTGTTTTTT
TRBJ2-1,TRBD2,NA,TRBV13,CASSLGMGLTYNEQFF,TGTGCCAGCAGCTTAGGAATGGGACTAACATACAATGAGCAGTTCTTC
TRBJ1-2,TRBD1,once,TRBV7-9,CASSSPGQGAYGYTF,TGTGCCAGCAGCTCACCGGGACAGGGGGCCTATGGCTACACCTTC
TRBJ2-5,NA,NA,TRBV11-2,CASSLVAAGETQYF,TGTGCCAGCAGTCTAGTGGCCGCAGGGGAGACCCAGTACTTC
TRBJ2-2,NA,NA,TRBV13,CASSLRVSGELFF,TGTGCCAGCAGCTTACGTGTTTCCGGGGAGCTGTTTTTT